These 4 T cell receptor beta chains came from one sample sequenced in a study of shared clonotypes between healthy human individuals. Measured with immunoSEQ multiplex PCR; TCRdb has only the in-frame clones, and not every one. The sample lists approximately 2.5 million clones; just over 90% were seen once. The sample taken for sequencing was naive CD4+ T cells sorted from blood. Subset specified: CD45RA+ positively selected. These receptors were obtained from a man younger than 35 in good health.

The V call is TRBV19, the J call TRBJ2-7, with D maybe TRBD2 (6 bases). Germline V gene lookup returns CDR1 LNHDA and CDR2 SQIVND (reference sequence). CDR3 length: 14 amino acids. The V and J ends lost 1 base and 5 bases respectively, with 12 bases between them. The CDR3, as DNA: TGTGCCAGTAGTATAGCCGGGGGTAGGAACGAGCAGTACTTC. Residues: CASSIAGGRNEQYF.

This chain joins TRBV30 and TRBJ2-7; 9 bases fit TRBD2. Per the germline V gene, CDR1 is GTSNPN and CDR2 is SVGIG (reference sequence). The ends lost 1 base at V and 2 bases at J; junction bases unmatched: 6. The CDR3 is made up of 15 amino acids. CDR3 loop: CAWSGLAEPPYEQYF. DNA for the CDR3: TGTGCCTGGAGTGGACTAGCGGAGCCCCCCTACGAGCAGTACTTC.

The rearrangement uses TRBV28 and TRBJ2-7; D possibly corresponds to TRBD2 (5 bases). The CDR3 is 11 amino acids. Trimming shortened V by 11 bases and J by 6 bases, and 14 bases separated the two germline ends. CDR1 and CDR2 from the germline V gene are MDHEN and SYDVKM. CDR3 DNA: TGTGCCTGCCACGAGGGAGCCGAGCAGTACTTC. Translating it yields CACHEGAEQYF.

The rearrangement uses TRBV29-1 and TRBJ1-2; D ambiguous. Germline V gene lookup returns CDR1 SQVTM and CDR2 ANQGSEA. Trimming left V 2 bases short and J 4 bases short, with 8 bases between. CDR3 size: 12 residues. The DNA of the CDR3 is TGCAGCGTTGAATGGGGATCCTATGGCTACACCTTC. As protein: CSVEWGSYGYTF.